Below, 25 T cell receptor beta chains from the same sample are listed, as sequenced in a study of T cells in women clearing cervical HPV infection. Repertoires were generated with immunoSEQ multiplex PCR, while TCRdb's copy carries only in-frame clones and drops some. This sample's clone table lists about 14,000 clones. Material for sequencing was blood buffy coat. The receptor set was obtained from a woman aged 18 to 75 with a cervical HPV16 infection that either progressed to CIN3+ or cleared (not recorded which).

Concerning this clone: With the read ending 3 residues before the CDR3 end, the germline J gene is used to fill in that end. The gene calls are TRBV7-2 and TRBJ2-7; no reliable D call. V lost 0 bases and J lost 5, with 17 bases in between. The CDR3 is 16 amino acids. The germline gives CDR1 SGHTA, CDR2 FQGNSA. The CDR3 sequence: CASSLALVLLIHEQYF. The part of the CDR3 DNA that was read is TGTGCCAGCAGCTTAGCGCTTGTTTTACTCATCCACGAG.

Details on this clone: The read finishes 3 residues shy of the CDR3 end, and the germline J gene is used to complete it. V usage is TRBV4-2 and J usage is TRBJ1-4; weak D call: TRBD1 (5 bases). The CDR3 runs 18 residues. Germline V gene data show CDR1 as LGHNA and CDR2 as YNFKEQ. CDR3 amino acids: CASSLIGTSSSGANVLFF. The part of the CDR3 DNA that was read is TGTGCCAGCAGCCTTATAGGGACTTCCTCCTCTGGGGCCAACGTA.

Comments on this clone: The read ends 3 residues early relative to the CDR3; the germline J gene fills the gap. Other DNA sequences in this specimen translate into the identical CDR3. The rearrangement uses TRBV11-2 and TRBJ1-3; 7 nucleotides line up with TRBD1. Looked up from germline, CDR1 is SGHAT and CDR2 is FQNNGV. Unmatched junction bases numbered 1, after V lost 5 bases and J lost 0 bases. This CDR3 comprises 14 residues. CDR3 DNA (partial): TGTGCCAGCAGCAACAGGGGCTCTGGAAACACC. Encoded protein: CASSNRGSGNT. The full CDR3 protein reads CASSNRGSGNTIYF.

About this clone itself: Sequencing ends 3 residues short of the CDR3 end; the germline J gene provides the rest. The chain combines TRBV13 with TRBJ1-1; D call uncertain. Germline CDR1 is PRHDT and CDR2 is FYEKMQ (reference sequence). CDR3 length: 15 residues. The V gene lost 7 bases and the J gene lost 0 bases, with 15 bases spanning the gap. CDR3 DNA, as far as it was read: TGTGCCAGCACGATTCACGGGGATTTGAACACTGAA. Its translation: CASTIHGDLNTE. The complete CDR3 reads CASTIHGDLNTEAFF.

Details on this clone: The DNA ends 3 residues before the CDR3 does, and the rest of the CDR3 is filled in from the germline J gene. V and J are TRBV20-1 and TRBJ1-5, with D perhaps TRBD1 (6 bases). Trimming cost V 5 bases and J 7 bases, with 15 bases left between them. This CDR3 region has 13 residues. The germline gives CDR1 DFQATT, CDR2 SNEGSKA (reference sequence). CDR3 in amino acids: CSAQYRDDQPQHF. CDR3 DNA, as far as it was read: TGCAGTGCTCAATACAGGGATGACCAGCCC.

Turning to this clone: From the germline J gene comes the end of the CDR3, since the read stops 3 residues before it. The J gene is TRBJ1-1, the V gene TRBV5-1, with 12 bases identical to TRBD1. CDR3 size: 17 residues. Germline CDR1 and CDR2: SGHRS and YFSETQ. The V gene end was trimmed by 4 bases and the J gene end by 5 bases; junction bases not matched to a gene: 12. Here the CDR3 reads CASSDGTGGLHRTEAFF. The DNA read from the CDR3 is TGCGCCAGCAGCGACGGGACAGGGGGCTTGCATAGGACTGAA.

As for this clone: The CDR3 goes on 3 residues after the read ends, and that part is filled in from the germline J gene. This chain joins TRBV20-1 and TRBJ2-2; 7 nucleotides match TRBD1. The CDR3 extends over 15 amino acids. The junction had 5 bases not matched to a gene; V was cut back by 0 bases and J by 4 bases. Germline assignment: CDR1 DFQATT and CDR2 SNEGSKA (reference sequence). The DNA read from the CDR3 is TGCAGTGCTAGAGAAAGGGGGCTGGGCACCGGGGAG. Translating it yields CSARERGLGTGE. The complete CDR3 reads CSARERGLGTGELFF.

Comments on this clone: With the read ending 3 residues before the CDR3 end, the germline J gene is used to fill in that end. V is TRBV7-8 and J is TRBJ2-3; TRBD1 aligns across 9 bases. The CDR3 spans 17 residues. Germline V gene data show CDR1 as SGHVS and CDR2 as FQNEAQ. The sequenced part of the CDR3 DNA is TGTGCCAGCAGTCGTACAGGGGGCGAAAGTTTTAATCAGCCG. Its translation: CASSRTGGESFNQP. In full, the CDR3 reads CASSRTGGESFNQPQYF.

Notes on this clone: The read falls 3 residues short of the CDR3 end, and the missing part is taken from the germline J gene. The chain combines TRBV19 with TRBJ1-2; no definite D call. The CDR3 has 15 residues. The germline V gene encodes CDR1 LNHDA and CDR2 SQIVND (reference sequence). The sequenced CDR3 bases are TGTGCCAGTAGAGTGCGGGAGTCCTCCTACAATGAC. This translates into CASRVRESSYND. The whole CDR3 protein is CASRVRESSYNDYTF.

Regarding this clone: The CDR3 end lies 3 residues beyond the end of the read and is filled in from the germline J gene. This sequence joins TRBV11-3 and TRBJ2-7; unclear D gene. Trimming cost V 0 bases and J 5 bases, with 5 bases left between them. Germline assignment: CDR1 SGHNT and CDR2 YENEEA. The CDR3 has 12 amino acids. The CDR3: CASSLDADEQYF. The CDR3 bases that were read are TGTGCCAGCAGCTTAGATGCAGACGAG. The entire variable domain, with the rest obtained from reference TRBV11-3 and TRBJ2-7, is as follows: EAGVVQSPRYKIIEKKQPVAFWCNPISGHNTLYWYLQNLGQGPELLIRYENEEAVDDSQLPKDRFSAERLKGVDSTLKIQPAELGDSAVYLCASSLDADEQYFGPGTRLTVT.

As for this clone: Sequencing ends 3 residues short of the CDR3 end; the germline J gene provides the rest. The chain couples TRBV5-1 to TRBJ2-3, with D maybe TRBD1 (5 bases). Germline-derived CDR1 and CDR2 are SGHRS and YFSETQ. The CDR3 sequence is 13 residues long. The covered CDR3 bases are TGCGCCAGCAGCCCAGGGTCCCAAGAGACG. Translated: CASSPGSQET. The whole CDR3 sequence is CASSPGSQETQYF.

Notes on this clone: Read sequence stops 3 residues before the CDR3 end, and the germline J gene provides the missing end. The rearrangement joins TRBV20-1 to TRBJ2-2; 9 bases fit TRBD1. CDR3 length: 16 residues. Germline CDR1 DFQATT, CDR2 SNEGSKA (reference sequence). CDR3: CSARGPTGGRNSPLFF. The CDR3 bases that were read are TGCAGTGCTAGAGGCCCGACAGGGGGTAGGAATTCACCG.

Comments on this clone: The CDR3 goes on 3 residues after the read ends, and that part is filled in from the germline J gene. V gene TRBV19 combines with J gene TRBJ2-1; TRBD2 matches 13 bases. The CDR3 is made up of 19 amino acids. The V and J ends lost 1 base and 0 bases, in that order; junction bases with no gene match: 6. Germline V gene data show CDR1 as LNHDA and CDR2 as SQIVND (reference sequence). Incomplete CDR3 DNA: TGTGCCAGTAGTATAGGAGGGACTAGCGGGACCAGCTCCTACAATGAG. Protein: CASSIGGTSGTSSYNE. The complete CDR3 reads CASSIGGTSGTSSYNEQFF.

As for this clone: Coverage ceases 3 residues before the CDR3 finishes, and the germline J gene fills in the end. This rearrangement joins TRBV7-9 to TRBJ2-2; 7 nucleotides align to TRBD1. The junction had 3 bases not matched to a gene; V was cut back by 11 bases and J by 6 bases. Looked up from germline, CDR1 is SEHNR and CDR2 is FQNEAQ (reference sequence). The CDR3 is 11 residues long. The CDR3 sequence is CADQGAGELFF. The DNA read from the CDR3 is TGTGCCGATCAGGGGGCCGGGGAG. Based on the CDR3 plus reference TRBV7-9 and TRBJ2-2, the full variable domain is DTGVSQNPRHKITKRGQNVTFRCDPISEHNRLYWYRQTLGQGPEFLTYFQNEAQLEKSRLLSDRFSAERPKGSFSTLEIQRTEQGDSAMYLCADQGAGELFFGEGSRLTVL.

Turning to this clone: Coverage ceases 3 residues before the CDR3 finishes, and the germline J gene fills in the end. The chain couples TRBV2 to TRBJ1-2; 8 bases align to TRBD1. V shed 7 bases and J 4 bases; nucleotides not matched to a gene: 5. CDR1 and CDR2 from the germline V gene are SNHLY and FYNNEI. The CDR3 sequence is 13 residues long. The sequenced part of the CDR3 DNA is TGTGCCAGCAACAGACAGGGGCCCTATGGC. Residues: CASNRQGPYG. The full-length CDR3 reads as CASNRQGPYGYTF.

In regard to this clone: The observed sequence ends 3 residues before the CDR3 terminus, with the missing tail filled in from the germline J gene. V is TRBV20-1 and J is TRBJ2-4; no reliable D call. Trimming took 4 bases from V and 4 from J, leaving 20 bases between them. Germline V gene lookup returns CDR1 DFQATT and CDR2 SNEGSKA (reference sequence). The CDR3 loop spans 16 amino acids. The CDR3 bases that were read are TGCAGTGCTACCCGAAAATCCACGGTACTAAAAAACATT. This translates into CSATRKSTVLKNI. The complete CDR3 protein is CSATRKSTVLKNIQYF.

Incomplete CDR3 DNA: TGTGCCAGCAGCCTGGGACAGGCTAATTCTCCG. This encodes CASSLGQANSP. In full, the CDR3 reads CASSLGQANSPLFF. This chain links TRBV7-6 with TRBJ2-2; 8 bases are a match to TRBD1. The read gets to within 3 residues of the CDR3 end, and the germline J gene fills in the rest. Germline lookup yields CDR1 SGHVS and CDR2 FNYEAQ. CDR3 size: 14 residues.

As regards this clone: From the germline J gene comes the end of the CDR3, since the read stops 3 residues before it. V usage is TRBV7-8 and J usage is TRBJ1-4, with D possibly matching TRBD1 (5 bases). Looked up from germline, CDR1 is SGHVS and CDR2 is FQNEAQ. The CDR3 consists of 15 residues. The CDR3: CASSLEIGVNSPLFF. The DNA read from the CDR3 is TGTGCCAGCAGCTTAGAGATAGGGGTCAATTCACCA.

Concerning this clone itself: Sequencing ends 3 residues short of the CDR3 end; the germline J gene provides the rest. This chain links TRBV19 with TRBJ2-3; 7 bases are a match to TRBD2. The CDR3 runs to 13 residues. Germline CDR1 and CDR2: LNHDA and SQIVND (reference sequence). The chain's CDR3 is CASGDYSNQPQYF. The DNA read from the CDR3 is TGTGCCAGCGGGGACTATAGCAATCAGCCG.

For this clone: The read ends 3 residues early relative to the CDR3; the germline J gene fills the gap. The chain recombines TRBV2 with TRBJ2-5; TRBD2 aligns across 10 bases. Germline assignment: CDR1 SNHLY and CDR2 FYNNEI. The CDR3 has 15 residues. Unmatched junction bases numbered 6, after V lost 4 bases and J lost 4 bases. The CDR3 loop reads CASSASAGGAETQYF. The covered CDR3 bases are TGTGCCAGCAGTGCGTCAGCGGGAGGGGCAGAGACC. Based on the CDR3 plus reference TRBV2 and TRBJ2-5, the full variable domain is EPEVTQTPSHQVTQMGQEVILRCVPISNHLYFYWYRQILGQKVEFLVSFYNNEISEKSEIFDDQFSVERPDGSNFTLKIRSTKLEDSAMYFCASSASAGGAETQYFGPGTRLLVL.

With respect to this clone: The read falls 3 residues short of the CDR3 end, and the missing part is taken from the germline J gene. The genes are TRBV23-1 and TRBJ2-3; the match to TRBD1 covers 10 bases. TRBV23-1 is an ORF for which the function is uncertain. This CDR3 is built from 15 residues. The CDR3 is CASSHPGQGNQPQYF. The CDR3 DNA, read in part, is TGCGCCAGCAGTCATCCGGGACAGGGGAATCAGCCG.

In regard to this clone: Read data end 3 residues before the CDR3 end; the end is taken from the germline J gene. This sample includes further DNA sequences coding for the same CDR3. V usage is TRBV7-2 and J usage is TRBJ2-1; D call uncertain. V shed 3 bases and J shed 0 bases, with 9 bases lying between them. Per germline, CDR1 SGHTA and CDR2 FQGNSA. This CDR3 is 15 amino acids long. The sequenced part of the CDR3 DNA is TGTGCCAGCAGCTTGCAGACTGGCTCCTACAATGAG. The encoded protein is CASSLQTGSYNE. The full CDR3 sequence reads CASSLQTGSYNEQFF.

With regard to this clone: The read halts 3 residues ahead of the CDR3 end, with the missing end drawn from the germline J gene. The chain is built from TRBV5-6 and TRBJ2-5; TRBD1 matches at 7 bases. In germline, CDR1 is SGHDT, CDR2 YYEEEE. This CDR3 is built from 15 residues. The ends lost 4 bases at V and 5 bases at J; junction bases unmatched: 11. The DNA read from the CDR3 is TGTGCCAGCAGCCCGAGACAGGGCGATGGGGAGACC. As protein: CASSPRQGDGET. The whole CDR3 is CASSPRQGDGETQYF.

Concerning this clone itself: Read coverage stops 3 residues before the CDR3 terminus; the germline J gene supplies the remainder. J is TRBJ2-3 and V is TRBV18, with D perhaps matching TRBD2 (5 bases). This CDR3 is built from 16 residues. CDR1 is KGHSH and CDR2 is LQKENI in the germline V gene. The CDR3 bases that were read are TGTGCCAGCTCGGAAAATCGGGTTGCTAGCAATCAGCCG. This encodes CASSENRVASNQP. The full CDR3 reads CASSENRVASNQPQYF.

CDR3 bases read: TGTGCCAGCAGCTCAGAAGCGGGGCCCTCCTACGAG. Translating gives CASSSEAGPSYE. The full CDR3 protein is CASSSEAGPSYEQYF. The gene calls are TRBV11-2 and TRBJ2-7, with 7 bases that match TRBD2. The sequenced fragment ends 3 residues before the CDR3 boundary, so the rest is inferred from the germline J gene. The CDR3 has 15 amino acids. V lost 4 bases and J lost 0; bases outside the gene matches: 6. Germline CDR1 reads SGHAT; CDR2 reads FQNNGV.